The 9 T cell receptor beta chains reported below all come from one sample, sequenced in a study of OX40 agonist ivuxolimab in advanced cancers. Measured with immunoSEQ multiplex PCR; TCRdb has only the in-frame clones, and not every one. The table includes about 50,000 clones, about 90% detected once. Material: CD4+ or CD8+ T cells sorted from blood, obtained in a trial of the OX40 agonist ivuxolimab. The receptors derive from an adult with an advanced solid tumor such as melanoma, head and neck, liver or kidney cancer.

This clone was detected only once. The CDR3 coding sequence is TGTGCCAGCAGCTTAGGATCAGGCGGGGGGGCTGGAGCTTTCTTT. Protein sequence: CASSLGSGGGAGAFF. The V call is TRBV7-6, the J call TRBJ1-1, with TRBD1 as a possible D gene (6 bases). Trimming shortened V by 1 base and J by 10 bases, and 19 bases separated the two germline ends. CDR1 is SGHVS, CDR2 FNYEAQ, per germline. The CDR3 covers 15 residues.

The chain carries TRBV5-1 and TRBJ2-3, with no clear D. Germline V gene lookup returns CDR1 SGHRS and CDR2 YFSETQ. The CDR3 is 13 residues long. The germline V and J ends were trimmed by 3 bases and 6 bases, with 11 bases remaining between them. The CDR3 DNA reads as TGCGCCAGCAGCTCGAGCGTCTGGGATACGCAGTATTTT. Residues: CASSSSVWDTQYF.

This chain uses TRBV16 with TRBJ2-6, with D maybe TRBD1 (5 bases). Germline V CDR1 and CDR2: KGHSY, FQNENV. Trimming took 2 bases from V and 5 from J, leaving 10 bases between them. The CDR3 is 15 amino acids. CDR3 bases: TGTGCCAGCAGCCAACAGGACACTCGGGCCAACGTCCTGACTTTC. This codes for CASSQQDTRANVLTF.

V and J are TRBV29-1 and TRBJ2-4, with unresolved D. This CDR3 spans 13 amino acids. V was cut by 6 bases and J by 0 bases, with 9 bases left in between. Per germline, CDR1 SQVTM and CDR2 ANQGSEA. CDR3 sequence (DNA): TGCAGCGTCCTACAGCTAGCCAAAAACATTCAGTACTTC. Protein sequence: CSVLQLAKNIQYF.

V usage is TRBV4-1 and J usage is TRBJ2-7; a weak D match, TRBD2 (5 bases). Trimming left V 4 bases short and J 3 bases short, with 16 bases between. Germline V lookup: CDR1 MGHRA, CDR2 YSYEKL. This CDR3 contains 15 residues. The CDR3 reads CASSLQAASGYEQYF. The CDR3 region has the DNA TGCGCCAGCAGCCTCCAAGCGGCCTCGGGCTACGAGCAGTACTTC.

The chain has TRBV2 and TRBJ2-2; D might be TRBD1 (6 bases). The CDR3 is made up of 13 amino acids. V was cut by 8 bases and J by 2 bases, with 9 bases left in between. Germline lookup yields CDR1 SNHLY and CDR2 FYNNEI. In DNA form, the CDR3 reads TGTGCCAGCGAGGGGGAAAACACCGGGGAGCTGTTTTTT. Amino acids: CASEGENTGELFF.

V usage is TRBV4-1 and J usage is TRBJ1-2; D uncertain. The CDR3 sequence is 14 residues long. V lost 2 bases and J lost 2, with 9 bases in between. Looked up from germline, CDR1 is MGHRA and CDR2 is YSYEKL. CDR3 residues: CASSQQETNYGYTF. CDR3 bases: TGCGCCAGCAGCCAACAGGAGACAAACTATGGCTACACCTTC.

CDR3 sequence: CASSFGHNTGNEQYF. The DNA of the CDR3 is TGTGCCAGCAGCTTTGGCCACAATACAGGGAACGAGCAGTACTTC. The chain recombines TRBV11-2 with TRBJ2-7; tentatively, D is TRBD1 (6 bases). The CDR3 runs to 15 residues. V lost 3 bases and J lost 5, with 17 bases in between. Germline CDR1 and CDR2: SGHAT and FQNNGV.

V usage is TRBV28 and J usage is TRBJ1-1, with 7 positions matching TRBD1. This CDR3 spans 14 amino acids. The trim removed 10 bases at V and 5 bases at J, leaving 13 bases unmatched. Germline V CDR1 and CDR2: MDHEN, SYDVKM. CDR3 residues: CATGPSGRGTEAFF. Written as DNA, the CDR3 is TGTGCCACCGGACCTTCTGGCAGGGGGACTGAAGCTTTCTTT.